Below are 18 T cell receptor beta chains sequenced from a single sample in a study of cytomegalovirus exposure and HLA in healthy donors. Sequencing was performed with immunoSEQ multiplex PCR; in TCRdb, only in-frame clones are kept and a portion is missing. The repertoire has tens of thousands of clones, 85% to 95% of them found once; the top ten carry around 0.69%. The sample taken for sequencing was PBMCs. Source of these receptors: a woman between 18 and 29 years old in good health and CMV-seronegative.

The V call is TRBV5-1, the J call TRBJ2-1; tentative D call: TRBD2 (5 bases). The CDR3 has 14 amino acids. Looked up from germline, CDR1 is SGHRS and CDR2 is YFSETQ. The V and J ends lost 5 bases and 4 bases respectively, with 13 bases between them. CDR3 region: CASSRSGPYNEQFF. CDR3 in DNA: TGCGCCAGCAGTCGGAGCGGCCCTTACAATGAGCAGTTCTTC.

The chain is built from TRBV18 and TRBJ1-1; D possibly corresponds to TRBD1 (5 bases). Trimming removed 3 bases at V and 0 bases at J, with 14 bases between. The CDR3 consists of 16 residues. Germline CDR1 reads KGHSH; CDR2 reads LQKENI. The CDR3 nucleotides read TGTGCCAGCTCACCCATCGGGCGGGGGATGAACACTGAAGCTTTCTTT. As protein: CASSPIGRGMNTEAFF. Full variable domain (remainder filled in from reference TRBV18 and TRBJ1-1): NAGVMQNPRHLVRRRGQEARLRCSPMKGHSHVYWYRQLPEEGLKFMVYLQKENIIDESGMPKERFSAEFPKEGPSILRIQQVVRGDSAAYFCASSPIGRGMNTEAFFGQGTRLTVV.

The gene calls are TRBV6-4 and TRBJ2-1; 10 nucleotides line up with TRBD2. CDR1 and CDR2 from the germline V gene are MRHNA and SNTAGT. Unmatched junction bases numbered 3, after V lost 0 bases and J lost 7 bases. There are 15 residues in the CDR3. The CDR3 bases are TGTGCCAGCAGTGACTCAAGCGGGAGGGGGAATGAGCAGTTCTTC. Encoded protein: CASSDSSGRGNEQFF.

The chain combines TRBV27 with TRBJ1-4; 8 nucleotides align to TRBD1. The V gene end was trimmed by 4 bases and the J gene end by 7 bases; junction bases not matched to a gene: 5. CDR3 length: 14 residues. The V gene's germline CDR1 is MNHEY and CDR2 SMNVEV (reference sequence). The CDR3, as DNA: TGTGCCAGCAGTTCGACAGGGGTGCGTGAAAAACTGTTTTTT. Its protein is CASSSTGVREKLFF.

This clone has a single count. This chain joins TRBV28 and TRBJ1-2; 9 positions match TRBD1. With 8 bases clipped from V and 8 bases from J, the junction kept 3 bases outside the gene matches. Per the germline V gene, CDR1 is MDHEN and CDR2 is SYDVKM. The CDR3 totals 11 residues. The CDR3 here is CASQTGGGYTF. The CDR3 DNA reads TGTGCCAGCCAGACAGGGGGAGGCTACACCTTC.

The J gene is TRBJ1-1, the V gene TRBV7-2; 10 bases are a match to TRBD1. The CDR3 runs 14 residues. CDR1 and CDR2 from the germline V gene are SGHTA and FQGNSA. With V trimmed by 5 bases and J by 7 bases, 7 bases remained unmatched. The CDR3 region is CASSRRDRGIEAFF. DNA for the CDR3: TGTGCCAGCAGCCGAAGGGACAGGGGTATTGAAGCTTTCTTT.

This chain links TRBV19 with TRBJ1-6; 8 bases agree with TRBD1. Germline assignment: CDR1 LNHDA and CDR2 SQIVND (reference sequence). Trimming at V came to 6 bases and at J to 6 bases, leaving 7 bases not matched to a gene. This CDR3 region has 15 residues. The CDR3 DNA sequence: TGTGCCAGTAGCTCGACAGGGGTTATTAATTCACCCCTCCACTTT. Amino acid sequence: CASSSTGVINSPLHF.

The J gene is TRBJ2-7, the V gene TRBV27, with D possibly being TRBD1 (6 bases). Germline assignment: CDR1 MNHEY and CDR2 SMNVEV (reference sequence). The CDR3 spans 14 residues. The V end was cut by 3 bases, the J end by 12 bases, with 21 bases between. CDR3 loop: CASSLTGEVNPPYF. CDR3 nucleotide sequence: TGTGCCAGCAGTTTGACAGGCGAGGTTAACCCACCGTACTTC.

A single count supports this clone. The chain links TRBV28 to TRBJ1-1; 10 bases map to TRBD1. The germline V gene has CDR1 MDHEN and CDR2 SYDVKM. The ends lost 0 bases at V and 4 bases at J; junction bases unmatched: 8. The CDR3 has 17 amino acids. CDR3 nucleotide sequence: TGTGCCAGCAGTTTATGGGGACAGGGGAGAGGGGGCACTGAAGCTTTCTTT. Protein product: CASSLWGQGRGGTEAFF.

The rearrangement joins TRBV5-4 to TRBJ1-2; tentatively, D is TRBD1 (5 bases). Trimming removed 5 bases from V and 4 bases from J, with 12 bases in between. CDR3 length equals 13 residues. In germline, CDR1 is SGHNT, CDR2 YYREEE (reference sequence). CDR3 sequence (DNA): TGTGCCAGCAGGGGGGGGGAGATCTATGGCTACACCTTC. Translating it yields CASRGGEIYGYTF.

The chain links TRBV30 to TRBJ1-4, with TRBD1 matching over 10 bases. In germline, CDR1 is GTSNPN, CDR2 SVGIG (reference sequence). The CDR3 has 17 amino acids. With 2 bases clipped from V and 3 bases from J, the junction kept 9 bases outside the gene matches. The CDR3 nucleotides are TGTGCCTGGAGTCCGGACAGGGGGAGAGTGTCTAATGAAAAACTGTTTTTT. Translation: CAWSPDRGRVSNEKLFF.

This chain connects TRBV4-3 to TRBJ1-4; D ambiguous. Germline assignment: CDR1 LGHNA and CDR2 YSLEER. V lost 1 base, J lost 5 bases, and 8 bases lay in between. This CDR3 contains 14 residues. The CDR3 spells CASSQGTGNEKLFF. The CDR3 DNA sequence: TGCGCCAGCAGCCAAGGGACGGGAAATGAAAAACTGTTTTTT.

The gene calls are TRBV6-6 and TRBJ1-6, with a possible D match to TRBD1 (5 bases). The length of the CDR3 is 15 residues. The V and J ends lost 6 bases and 3 bases respectively, with 12 bases between them. Germline loops: CDR1 MNHNY, CDR2 SVGAGI (reference sequence). The CDR3 region has the DNA TGTGCCAGCAGCGACAGTAGCAACTATAATTCACCCCTCCACTTT. Protein sequence: CASSDSSNYNSPLHF.

V and J are TRBV5-6 and TRBJ2-3, with 9 bases aligning to TRBD1. With 4 bases clipped from V and 7 bases from J, the junction kept 7 bases outside the gene matches. This CDR3 has 14 amino acids. CDR1 is SGHDT, CDR2 YYEEEE, per germline. Here the CDR3 DNA reads TGTGCCAGCAGCCCGGGACAGGGTCGATATACGCAGTATTTT. Residues: CASSPGQGRYTQYF.

The chain is built from TRBV6-5 and TRBJ2-5; D unclear. V was shortened by 8 bases and J by 4 bases, with 8 bases between the two germline ends. CDR1 and CDR2 from the germline V gene are MNHEY and SVGAGI. The CDR3 runs to 11 residues. CDR3 amino acids: CASHTGETQYF. The CDR3 nucleotides read TGTGCCAGCCACACGGGAGAGACCCAGTACTTC.

Regarding this clone: An end of the junction differs from the germline gene, which may be a read error. This chain links TRBV5-4 with TRBJ2-7; 7 positions match TRBD2. CDR3 length: 12 amino acids. Germline V gene sequence: CDR1 SGHNT, CDR2 YYREEE (reference sequence). In DNA form, the CDR3 reads TGTGCCAGCGCGGGAGAAGTAGGGAGTAGGTCCTTC. Translation gives CASAGEVGSRSF.

V and J are TRBV25-1 and TRBJ2-5; TRBD1 agrees at 8 bases. The CDR3 consists of 14 residues. Germline V gene sequence: CDR1 MGHDK, CDR2 SYGVNS. Germline trimming cut 7 bases from V and 5 bases from J; bases unmatched to any gene: 9. CDR3 coding DNA: TGTGCCAGCAAACCGACAGGGGCTCCGGAGACCCAGTACTTC. It codes for CASKPTGAPETQYF.

The V gene is TRBV7-6, the J gene TRBJ2-2, with D unresolved. Between the trimmed V and J ends, which lost 6 bases and 9 bases, there was a span of 17 bases. This CDR3 spans 14 amino acids. Germline assignment: CDR1 SGHVS and CDR2 FNYEAQ. In DNA, the CDR3 is TGTGCCAGCAGTTCGAGGTCTCCCGGCAGGGAGCTGTTTTTT. Translated, it gives CASSSRSPGRELFF. The full variable domain, with the rest looked up from reference TRBV7-6 and TRBJ2-2, is GAGVSQSPRYKVTKRGQDVALRCDPISGHVSLYWYRQALGQGPEFLTYFNYEAQQDKSGLPNDRFSAERPEGSISTLTIQRTEQRDSAMYRCASSSRSPGRELFFGEGSRLTVL.